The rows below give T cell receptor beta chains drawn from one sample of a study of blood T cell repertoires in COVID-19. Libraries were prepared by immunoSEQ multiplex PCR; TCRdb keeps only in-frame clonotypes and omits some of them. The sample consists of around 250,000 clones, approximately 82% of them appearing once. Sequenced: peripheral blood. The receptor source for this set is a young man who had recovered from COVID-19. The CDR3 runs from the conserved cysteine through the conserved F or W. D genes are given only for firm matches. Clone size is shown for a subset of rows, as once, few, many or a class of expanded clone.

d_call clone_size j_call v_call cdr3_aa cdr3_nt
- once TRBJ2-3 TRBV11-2 CASSRHEWATTDTQYF TGTGCCAGCAGCCGACACGAATGGGCGACCACAGATACGCAGTATTTT
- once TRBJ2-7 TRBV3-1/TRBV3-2 CASSQTRTFHYEQYF TGTGCCAGCAGCCAGACGAGGACTTTTCACTACGAGCAGTACTTC
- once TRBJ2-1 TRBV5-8 CASNQRGSPNNEQFF TGTGCCAGCAACCAGAGGGGGTCCCCCAACAATGAGCAGTTCTTC
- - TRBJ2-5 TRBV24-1 CATSGGAGTQETQYF TGTGCCACCAGTGGAGGGGCCGGGACACAAGAGACCCAGTACTTC
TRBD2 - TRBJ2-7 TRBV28 CASSSGLAGSYEQYF TGTGCCAGCAGTTCGGGACTAGCGGGGTCCTACGAGCAGTACTTC
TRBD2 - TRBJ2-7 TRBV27 CASSSREAGYEQYF TGTGCCAGCAGCTCACGGGAGGCCGGCTACGAGCAGTACTTC
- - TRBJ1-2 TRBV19 CASSTDTSGGYTF TGTGCCAGTAGTACGGACACCTCCGGCGGCTACACCTTC
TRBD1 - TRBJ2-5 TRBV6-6 CASSPDRGRGTQYF TGTGCCAGCAGTCCCGACAGGGGGAGGGGGACCCAGTACTTC
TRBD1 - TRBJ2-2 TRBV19 CASRTRGQTNTGELFF TGTGCCAGTAGGACAAGGGGACAGACAAACACCGGGGAGCTGTTTTTT
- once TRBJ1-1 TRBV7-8 CASSPSERPEAEAFF TGTGCCAGCAGCCCCTCCGAACGACCCGAGGCTGAAGCTTTCTTT
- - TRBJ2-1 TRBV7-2 CASSTRRGTTLDEQFF TGTGCCAGCAGCACCCGCAGGGGAACTACGTTGGATGAGCAGTTCTTC
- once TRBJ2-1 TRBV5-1 CASSSRSDNEQFF TGCGCCAGCAGCTCGCGCAGCGACAATGAGCAGTTCTTC
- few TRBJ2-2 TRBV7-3 CASKGEGPGELFF TGTGCCAGCAAAGGAGAGGGCCCCGGGGAGCTGTTTTTT
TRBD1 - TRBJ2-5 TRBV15 CATSRESTGLETQYF TGTGCCACCAGCAGAGAATCGACAGGGTTAGAGACCCAGTACTTC
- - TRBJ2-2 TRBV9 CASSPLMIAGTGELFF TGTGCCAGCAGCCCACTAATGATAGCCGGGACCGGGGAGCTGTTTTTT
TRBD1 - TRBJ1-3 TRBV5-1 CASSLVARGKLAGNTIYF TGCGCCAGCAGCTTGGTTGCCAGGGGGAAATTGGCTGGAAACACCATATATTTT
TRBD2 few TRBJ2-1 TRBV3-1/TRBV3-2 CASRGLAGLYNEQFF TGTGCCAGCAGGGGACTAGCGGGGCTTTACAATGAGCAGTTCTTC
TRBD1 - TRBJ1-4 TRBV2 CASSEGQNNEKLFF TGTGCCAGCAGTGAGGGACAGAATAATGAAAAACTGTTTTTT
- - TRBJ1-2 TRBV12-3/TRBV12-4 CASSFQRGYGYTF TGTGCCAGCAGTTTTCAGCGGGGGTATGGCTACACCTTC
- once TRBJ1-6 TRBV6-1 CASSEAPRGVSHSPLHF TGTGCCAGCAGTGAAGCTCCCAGAGGAGTTAGTCATTCACCCCTCCACTTT
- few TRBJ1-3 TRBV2 CASTGGGTGNTIYF TGTGCCAGCACCGGGGGTGGCACTGGAAACACCATATATTTT
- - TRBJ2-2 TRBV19 CASSLPPGSAGELFF TGTGCCAGTAGTCTCCCCCCGGGATCGGCCGGGGAGCTGTTTTTT
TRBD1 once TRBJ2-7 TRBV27 CASSLSYRGRGEQYF TGTGCCAGCAGTTTATCGTATAGGGGGCGAGGCGAGCAGTACTTC
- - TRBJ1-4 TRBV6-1 CASSSRGNNEKLFF TGTGCCAGCAGTTCGAGGGGGAATAATGAAAAACTGTTTTTT